These 22 T cell receptor beta chains originate from one sample sequenced in a study of blood T cell repertoires in COVID-19. TCRdb's copy holds only in-frame clones and misses some; the assay was immunoSEQ multiplex PCR. Here the sample spans some 25,000 clones, 80% to 90% being singletons. The specimen was peripheral blood. These receptors all come from a man between 50 and 59 years old with active COVID-19.

The chain uses TRBV5-1 and TRBJ1-4, with 10 positions matching TRBD1. V lost 4 bases and J lost 8; bases outside the gene matches: 5. The CDR3 consists of 14 residues. CDR1 and CDR2 from the germline V gene are SGHRS and YFSETQ. The CDR3 DNA follows: TGCGCCAGCAGCCCTGACAGGGGGCGAGAAAAACTGTTTTTT. Amino acid sequence: CASSPDRGREKLFF.

This chain connects TRBV5-1 to TRBJ2-3; perhaps TRBD1 as D (6 bases). With 6 bases removed from V and 0 bases from J, the gap between germline ends came to 17 bases. The CDR3 length is 16 residues. From germline, CDR1 is SGHRS and CDR2 YFSETQ. The CDR3 spells CASKGGGFFSTDTQYF. The CDR3 nucleotides are TGCGCCAGCAAAGGGGGTGGATTCTTTAGCACAGATACGCAGTATTTT.

This rearrangement joins TRBV6-5 to TRBJ2-7, with D tentatively TRBD1 (5 bases). V lost 6 bases to trimming and J lost 3 bases, with 12 bases between them. The CDR3 is 13 amino acids. Looked up from germline, CDR1 is MNHEY and CDR2 is SVGAGI. The chain's CDR3 is CASSLQGGYEQYV. CDR3 coding DNA: TGTGCCAGCAGCTTGCAGGGTGGCTACGAGCAGTACGTC.

The V call is TRBV12-3 or TRBV12-4, the J call TRBJ1-2; D is perhaps TRBD1 (6 bases). CDR3 length: 13 amino acids. Trimming took 5 bases from V and 4 from J, leaving 11 bases between them. DNA of the CDR3: TGTGCCAGCAGTCTCCGGACAGTCTATGGCTACACCTTC. Its protein is CASSLRTVYGYTF.

V is TRBV4-3 and J is TRBJ1-5, with no clear D. The germline V and J ends were trimmed by 0 bases and 3 bases, with 15 bases remaining between them. CDR1 is LGHNA, CDR2 YSLEER, per germline. The CDR3 covers 17 residues. The CDR3 DNA is TGCGCCAGCAGCCAAGATTCAGGAAGAGGGATCAATCAGCCCCAGCATTTT. It translates to CASSQDSGRGINQPQHF.

The V call is TRBV5-1, the J call TRBJ1-6, with 8 positions matching TRBD1. The junction had 3 bases not matched to a gene; V was cut back by 2 bases and J by 5 bases. Germline V lookup: CDR1 SGHRS, CDR2 YFSETQ. CDR3 length equals 15 residues. The CDR3 DNA sequence: TGCGCCAGCAGCTTAGGGGACAGGAATAATTCACCCCTCCACTTT. Protein: CASSLGDRNNSPLHF.

This clone has a single count. CDR3: CASSFSDRGPPPTDTQYF. The CDR3 DNA follows: TGTGCCAGCAGCTTCTCGGACAGGGGGCCCCCCCCGACAGATACGCAGTATTTT. V usage is TRBV9 and J usage is TRBJ2-3, with 11 bases matching TRBD1. The V segment lost 4 bases and the J segment 3 bases; nucleotides outside the gene matches: 13. The CDR3 runs 18 residues. The germline V gene has CDR1 SGDLS and CDR2 YYNGEE.

The V and J genes are TRBV7-9 and TRBJ1-5, with D maybe TRBD1 (6 bases). V lost 5 bases, J lost 6 bases, and 8 bases lay in between. Germline assignment: CDR1 SEHNR and CDR2 FQNEAQ (reference sequence). The CDR3 is 12 amino acids. The CDR3 loop reads CASSPDSQPQHF. DNA for the CDR3: TGTGCCAGCAGCCCGGACAGTCAGCCCCAGCATTTT.

The chain couples TRBV5-1 to TRBJ2-3; TRBD2 agrees at 10 bases. CDR1 is SGHRS and CDR2 is YFSETQ in the germline V gene. The junction had 8 bases not matched to a gene; V was cut back by 0 bases and J by 4 bases. This CDR3 contains 17 residues. CDR3 in amino acids: CASSLGTSGNRADTQYF. The CDR3 region has the DNA TGCGCCAGCAGCTTGGGGACTAGCGGAAATAGGGCAGATACGCAGTATTTT.

V usage is TRBV11-3 and J usage is TRBJ2-5, with D perhaps matching TRBD1 (6 bases). V lost 2 bases, J lost 5 bases, and 12 bases lay in between. Germline values: CDR1 SGHNT, CDR2 YENEEA. The CDR3 has 14 amino acids. CDR3 sequence (DNA): TGTGCCAGCAGCTTACCAGGGGCCCTGGAGACCCAGTACTTC. This sequence encodes CASSLPGALETQYF.

This chain links TRBV10-3 with TRBJ2-7; the match to TRBD2 covers 13 bases. The length of the CDR3 is 16 residues. Germline CDR1 reads ENHRY; CDR2 reads SYGVKD. Trimming at V came to 2 bases and at J to 4 bases, leaving 5 bases not matched to a gene. CDR3 sequence reads: CAISEPGLAGTYEQYV. The CDR3 DNA is TGTGCCATCAGTGAGCCGGGACTAGCGGGGACGTACGAGCAGTACGTC.

The V call is TRBV10-1, the J call TRBJ2-2; 8 bases match TRBD2. The CDR3 contains 16 residues. Trimming took 5 bases from V and 4 from J; bases not matched to a gene: 9. The V gene's germline CDR1 is WNHNN and CDR2 SYGVQD (reference sequence). CDR3 protein: CASSPHGGETTGELFF. CDR3 sequence (DNA): TGCGCCAGCAGTCCACACGGGGGGGAAACCACCGGGGAGCTGTTTTTT.

The gene calls are TRBV3-1 (or the pseudogene TRBV3-2) and TRBJ2-2, with 9 bases identical to TRBD1. V lost 1 base, J lost 2 bases, and 2 bases stayed unmatched. CDR1 and CDR2 from the germline V gene are LGHDT and YNNKEL (reference sequence). The CDR3 extends over 16 amino acids. CDR3 bases: TGTGCCAGCAGCCAAGGGACAGGGGTAAACACCGGGGAGCTGTTTTTT. Amino acids: CASSQGTGVNTGELFF.

About this clone itself: This sample includes further DNA sequences coding for the same CDR3. CDR3 DNA: TGTGCCAGCAGCCAGACGGGGGCCGGGGAGCTGTTTTTT. It codes for CASSQTGAGELFF. This rearrangement joins TRBV3-1 (or the pseudogene TRBV3-2) to TRBJ2-2; TRBD2 is a possible D gene (6 bases). The V end lost 3 bases, the J end lost 6 bases, and 8 bases lay between the germline ends. The CDR3 is made up of 13 amino acids. CDR1 and CDR2 (germline): LGHDT, YNNKEL (reference sequence).

The rearrangement joins TRBV4-3 to TRBJ2-1; TRBD2 matches at 8 bases. J gave up 5 bases and V 1 base, and 16 bases lay outside the gene matches. CDR1 is LGHNA, CDR2 YSLEER, per germline. The CDR3 loop spans 19 amino acids. The CDR3 is CASSQVRREAIRGDNEQFF. The DNA for the CDR3 is TGCGCCAGCAGCCAAGTACGGCGGGAGGCGATTCGCGGGGACAATGAGCAGTTCTTC.

The J gene is TRBJ2-2, the V gene TRBV10-1, with TRBD1 matching over 7 bases. The J segment lost 4 bases and the V segment lost 4 bases, leaving 6 bases of the junction unmatched. The V gene's germline CDR1 is WNHNN and CDR2 SYGVQD (reference sequence). The length of the CDR3 is 15 residues. In nucleotides, the CDR3 is TGCGCCAGCAGTGTTAACAGGGGTGGCACCGGGGAGCTGTTTTTT. Its protein is CASSVNRGGTGELFF.

The chain carries TRBV11-2 and TRBJ2-3; 11 bases align to TRBD2. The V and J ends lost 5 bases and 0 bases, in that order; junction bases with no gene match: 4. In germline, CDR1 is SGHAT, CDR2 FQNNGV. This CDR3 is 16 amino acids long. The DNA for the CDR3 is TGTGCCAGCAGCCTACTAGCGGGGGCTAGCACAGATACGCAGTATTTT. It is translated as CASSLLAGASTDTQYF.

A single count supports this clone. V gene TRBV7-8 combines with J gene TRBJ2-7; D gene unclear. Germline CDR1 SGHVS, CDR2 FQNEAQ. The CDR3 has 12 residues. Trimming shortened V by 4 bases and J by 5 bases, and 9 bases separated the two germline ends. CDR3 in DNA: TGTGCCAGCAGCTCTAACAGTAACGAGCAGTACGTC. This encodes CASSSNSNEQYV.

The V call is TRBV11-3, the J call TRBJ2-7; weak D call: TRBD2 (7 bases). The length of the CDR3 is 13 residues. V lost 5 bases to trimming and J lost 4 bases, with 12 bases between them. CDR1 and CDR2 from the germline V gene are SGHNT and YENEEA. The CDR3 DNA is TGTGCCAGCAGCAGGGGGGGCATTTACGAGCAGTACGTC. Encoded protein: CASSRGGIYEQYV.

The rearrangement joins TRBV6-5 to TRBJ1-3, with D hard to call. V gave up 7 bases and J gave up 3 bases, with 13 bases separating them. CDR3 length: 14 residues. The germline gives CDR1 MNHEY, CDR2 SVGAGI. The CDR3 DNA follows: TGTGCCAGCATCAACCGGGCGGGTGGAAACACCATATATTTT. This codes for CASINRAGGNTIYF.

The chain has TRBV28 and TRBJ2-2; possible D gene TRBD2, 6 bases. This CDR3 has 15 amino acids. Germline CDR1 reads MDHEN; CDR2 reads SYDVKM. V was pared by 11 bases and J by 7 bases, with 23 bases between. The CDR3 loop reads CASCLSGEGLGELFF. Written as DNA, the CDR3 is TGTGCCTCCTGCTTGTCGGGAGAGGGGCTCGGGGAGCTGTTTTTT.

This clone was found once. The chain is built from TRBV4-1 and TRBJ2-1; D might be TRBD2 (5 bases). V gave up 0 bases and J gave up 1 base, with 7 bases separating them. From germline, CDR1 is MGHRA and CDR2 YSYEKL. The CDR3 is made up of 15 amino acids. CDR3 sequence (DNA): TGCGCCAGCAGCCAAGATAGGACTTCCTACAATGAGCAGTTCTTC. Translated, it gives CASSQDRTSYNEQFF.